This T cell receptor beta chain is from a study of PD-L1 blockade in urothelial cancer. Time point given: peripheral blood 6 weeks after treatment start. TCRdb's copy holds only in-frame clones and misses some; the assay was immunoSEQ multiplex PCR. Among around 110,000 clones, around 89% were seen once, and the ten largest hold roughly 1.7%. This material consisted of PBMCs, taken around atezolizumab (anti-PD-L1) treatment. The clonotype originates from a man aged 55 to 70 with urothelial cancer.

This chain's CDR3 is CAFWGGFSNTIYF. DNA for the CDR3: TGTGCCTTTTGGGGGGGCTTTTCAAACACCATATATTTT. The V and J genes are TRBV30 and TRBJ1-3; D is perhaps TRBD1 (6 bases). Per the germline V gene, CDR1 is GTSNPN and CDR2 is SVGIG (reference sequence). V was shortened by 7 bases and J by 6 bases, with 16 bases between the two germline ends. The CDR3 extends over 13 amino acids.